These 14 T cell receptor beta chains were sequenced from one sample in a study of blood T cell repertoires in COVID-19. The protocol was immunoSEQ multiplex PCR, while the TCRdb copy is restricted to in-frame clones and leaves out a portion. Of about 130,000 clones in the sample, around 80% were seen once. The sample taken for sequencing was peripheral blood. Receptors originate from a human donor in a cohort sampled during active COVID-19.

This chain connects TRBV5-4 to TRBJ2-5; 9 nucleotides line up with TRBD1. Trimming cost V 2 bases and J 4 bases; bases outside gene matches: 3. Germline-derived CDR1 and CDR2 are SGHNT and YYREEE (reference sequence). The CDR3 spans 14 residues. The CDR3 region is CASSFLQGAETQYF. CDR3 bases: TGTGCCAGCAGCTTTTTACAGGGGGCAGAGACCCAGTACTTC.

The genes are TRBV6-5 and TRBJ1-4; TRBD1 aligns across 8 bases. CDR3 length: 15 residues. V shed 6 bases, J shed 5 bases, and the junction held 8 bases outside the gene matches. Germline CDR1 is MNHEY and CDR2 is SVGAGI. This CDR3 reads CASRNTWTGNEKLFF. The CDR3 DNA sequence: TGTGCCAGCAGAAATACATGGACAGGGAATGAAAAACTGTTTTTT.

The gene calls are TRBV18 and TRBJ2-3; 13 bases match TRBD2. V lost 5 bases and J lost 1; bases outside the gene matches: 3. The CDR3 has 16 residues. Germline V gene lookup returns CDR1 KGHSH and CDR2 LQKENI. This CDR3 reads CASSTGLAGGTDTQYF. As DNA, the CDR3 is TGTGCCAGCTCAACCGGACTAGCGGGGGGCACAGATACGCAGTATTTT.

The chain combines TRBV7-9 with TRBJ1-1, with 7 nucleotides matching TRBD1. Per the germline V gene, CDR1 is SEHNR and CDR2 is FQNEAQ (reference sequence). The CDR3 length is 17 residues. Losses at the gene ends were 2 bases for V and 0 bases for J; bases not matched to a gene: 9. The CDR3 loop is CASSLSRDREMNTEAFF. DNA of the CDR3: TGTGCCAGCAGCTTATCACGAGACAGGGAAATGAACACTGAAGCTTTCTTT. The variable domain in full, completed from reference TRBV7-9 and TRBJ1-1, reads DTGVSQNPRHKITKRGQNVTFRCDPISEHNRLYWYRQTLGQGPEFLTYFQNEAQLEKSRLLSDRFSAERPKGSFSTLEIQRTEQGDSAMYLCASSLSRDREMNTEAFFGQGTRLTVV.

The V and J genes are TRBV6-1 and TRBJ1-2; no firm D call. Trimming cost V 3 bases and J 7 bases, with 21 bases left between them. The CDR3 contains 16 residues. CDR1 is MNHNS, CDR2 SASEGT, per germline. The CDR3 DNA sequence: TGTGCCAGCAGTGACCCCATTGCCATAGCCAGTGGTGGCTACACCTTC. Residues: CASSDPIAIASGGYTF.

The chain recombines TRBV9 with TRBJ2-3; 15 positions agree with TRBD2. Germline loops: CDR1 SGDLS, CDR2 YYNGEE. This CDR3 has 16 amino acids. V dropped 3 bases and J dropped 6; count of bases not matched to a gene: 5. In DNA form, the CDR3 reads TGTGCCAGCAGCGGGACTAGCGGGGGGGCCGTGGATACGCAGTATTTT. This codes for CASSGTSGGAVDTQYF. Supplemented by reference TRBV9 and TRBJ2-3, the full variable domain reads DSGVTQTPKHLITATGQRVTLRCSPRSGDLSVYWYQQSLDQGLQFLIQYYNGEERAKGNILERFSAQQFPDLHSELNLSSLELGDSALYFCASSGTSGGAVDTQYFGPGTRLTVL.

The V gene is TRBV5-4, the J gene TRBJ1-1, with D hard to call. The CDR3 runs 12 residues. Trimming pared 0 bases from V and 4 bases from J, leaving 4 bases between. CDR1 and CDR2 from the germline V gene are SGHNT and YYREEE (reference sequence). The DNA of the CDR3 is TGTGCCAGCAGCTTGGACGGCACTGAAGCTTTCTTT. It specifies CASSLDGTEAFF.

CDR3 in DNA: TGTGCCAGCAGCCGACAGGGATACGAGCAGTACTTC. Translated: CASSRQGYEQYF. The V gene is TRBV28, the J gene TRBJ2-7; TRBD1 matches at 7 bases. The CDR3 is 12 residues long. Looked up from germline, CDR1 is MDHEN and CDR2 is SYDVKM. Trimming took 6 bases from V and 4 from J; bases not matched to a gene: 3. The whole variable domain, filled in from reference TRBV28 and TRBJ2-7, reads DVKVTQSSRYLVKRTGEKVFLECVQDMDHENMFWYRQDPGLGLRLIYFSYDVKMKEKGDIPEGYSVSREKKERFSLILESASTNQTSMYLCASSRQGYEQYFGPGTRLTVT.

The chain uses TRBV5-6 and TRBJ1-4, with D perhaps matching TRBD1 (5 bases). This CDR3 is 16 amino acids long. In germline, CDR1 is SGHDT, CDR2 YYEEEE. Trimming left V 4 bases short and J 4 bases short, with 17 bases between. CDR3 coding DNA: TGTGCCAGCAGCACGCTAAGTGCAGGGATTAATGAAAAACTGTTTTTT. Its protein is CASSTLSAGINEKLFF.

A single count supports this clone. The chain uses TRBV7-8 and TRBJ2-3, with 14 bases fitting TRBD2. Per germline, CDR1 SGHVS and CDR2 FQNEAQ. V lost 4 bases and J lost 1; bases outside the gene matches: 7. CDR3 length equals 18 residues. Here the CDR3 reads CASSSGLAGGSRTDTQYF. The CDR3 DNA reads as TGTGCCAGCAGCTCCGGACTAGCGGGGGGCTCCCGCACAGATACGCAGTATTTT.

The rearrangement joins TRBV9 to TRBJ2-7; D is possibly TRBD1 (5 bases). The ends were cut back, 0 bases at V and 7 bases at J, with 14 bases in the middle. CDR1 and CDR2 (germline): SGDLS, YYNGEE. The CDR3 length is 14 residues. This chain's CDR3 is CASSVAGAVGEQYF. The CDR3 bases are TGTGCCAGCAGCGTAGCTGGGGCGGTAGGTGAGCAGTACTTC.

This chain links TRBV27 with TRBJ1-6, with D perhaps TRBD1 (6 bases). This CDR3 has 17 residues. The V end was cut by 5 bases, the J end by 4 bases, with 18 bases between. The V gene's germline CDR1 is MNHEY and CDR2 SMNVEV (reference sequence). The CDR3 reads CASSPNPRGPYNSPLHF. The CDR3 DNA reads TGTGCCAGCAGTCCCAACCCCAGGGGCCCGTATAATTCACCCCTCCACTTT.

The CDR3 reads CATKTGRFDGYTF. The CDR3, as DNA: TGTGCCACTAAGACAGGCCGTTTCGATGGCTACACCTTC. This chain links TRBV27 with TRBJ1-2; possibly TRBD1 for D (6 bases). Germline V gene lookup returns CDR1 MNHEY and CDR2 SMNVEV (reference sequence). Trimming pared 10 bases from V and 6 bases from J, leaving 18 bases between. This CDR3 comprises 13 residues.

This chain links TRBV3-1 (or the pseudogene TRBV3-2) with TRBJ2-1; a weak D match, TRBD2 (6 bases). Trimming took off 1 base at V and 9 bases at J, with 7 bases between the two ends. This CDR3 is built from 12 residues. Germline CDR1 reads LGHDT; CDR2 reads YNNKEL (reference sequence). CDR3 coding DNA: TGTGCCAGCAGCCAAGGCGGGGTTGAGCAGTTCTTC. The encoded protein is CASSQGGVEQFF.